This T cell receptor beta chain was recorded in a study of shared clonotypes between healthy human individuals. Germline-derived CDR1 and CDR2 are SGHRS and YFSETQ. The V gene end was trimmed by 4 bases and the J gene end by 4 bases; junction bases not matched to a gene: 7. CDR3 size: 16 residues. Study findings and constraints: The sole specimen, blood, was sampled, and tissue repertoires likely differ.

Several immunoSEQ plates received, in even portions, the genomic DNA of each subset. PCR replicates performed on unsorted PBMC used roughly 300 ng DNA, 30,000 or so T cell genomes. The method was immunoSEQ multiplex PCR; TCRdb's version includes in-frame clones alone and lacks a portion of them. The sample carries about 450,000 clones, about 80% recorded once. Each sample came from a Caucasian adult donor living in Nashville, Tennessee. In regard to this clone: Its specificity is unknown.

This receptor was identified in a woman between 40 and 50 years old in good health. Some clones in this sample may be carry-over from other donors' samples. Sequenced input: PBMCs. V usage is TRBV5-1 and J usage is TRBJ2-6, with 8 bases that match TRBD2. The DNA of the CDR3 is TGCGCCAGCAGCCACGGCGGGGGGCCCGGGGCCAACGTCCTGACTTTC. It encodes CASSHGGGPGANVLTF.